This T cell receptor beta chain was documented in a study of shared clonotypes between healthy human individuals. V was clipped by 0 bases and J by 0 bases, with 6 bases between them. The CDR3 sequence is 14 residues long. CD45RO+ cells plus CCR7-negative CD45RA+ TemRA cells formed CD8 memory. Repertoires were generated with immunoSEQ multiplex PCR, while TCRdb's copy carries only in-frame clones and drops some. Seen here are about 100,000 clones, less than 75% observed once, and the top ten hold roughly a quarter. The sample consisted of memory CD8+ T cells sorted from blood. Subset reported: CD45RO+ cells pooled with CCR7-negative TemRA cells. The chain links TRBV23-1 to TRBJ2-7; D not resolved. TRBV23-1 is sorted into the ORF group, with uncertain function. The TCR was taken from a woman younger than 45 in good health. This CDR3 is CASSQSQPSYEQYF. In DNA form, the CDR3 reads TGCGCCAGCAGTCAATCGCAGCCCTCCTACGAGCAGTACTTC.